This T cell receptor (beta chain) was recovered during a study of beta chain features in type 1 diabetes (dated by TCRdb to 2016 to 2019). As for the study more broadly: No differences in mean age, gender distribution, total cell number or subset yield were found between patients and healthy donors. A total of 90 million to 120 million sorted cells were examined across all samples, and a strong correlation was observed between cell number per subset and RNA yield. The study compared TCRB repertoires of sorted circulating CD4+ T cell subsets between recently diagnosed type 1 diabetes patients and matched healthy donors. Regulatory and stem cell-like memory subsets were isolated from only 8 patients and about eight healthy donors, whereas naive and central memory subsets came from all 30 or so donors. Overall results and qualifications from the work: Naive, central memory and regulatory TCRB repertoires appeared to be more similar among patients than among healthy donors. Fewer insertions and more nucleotide deletions at VDJ recombination sites were observed in patients with type 1 diabetes, implying thymic rearrangement abnormalities. Because cDNA was sequenced instead of genomic DNA, highly expressing activated cells could be over-represented, though the groups showed no difference in activation or CD3 levels. Type 1 diabetes patients showed a moderate but significant shortening of TCRB CDR3 length in all four CD4+ subsets. Because the HLA sub-analyses included only small numbers of individuals, any influence of HLA type on TCRB rearrangement was left unresolved. Shorter templates might have been favored by PCR, but patient and control samples were amplified and corrected together, so both groups would have been affected equally by any skew.

From each donor, a single peripheral blood sample of 95 to 150 mL on average was drawn into heparinised tubes. Naive, central memory, regulatory and stem cell-like memory CD4+ T cells were sorted on a BD FACSAria II using a panel including CD45RO, CCR7, CD25, CD127, CD95 and CD27. Purity was above 95% for every sorted population. PBMCs were separated immediately by Lymphoprep density gradient centrifugation and were stained directly, without being cultured. Samples were stained and sorted in pairs, with one healthy donor and one patient per experiment, so that batch effects were minimized. The entire isolated RNA was reverse transcribed using the High Capacity cDNA Reverse Transcription Kit, and thus expressed TCRB transcripts were sequenced. Deep immunoSEQ sequencing was applied to naive, central memory and regulatory T cell samples, giving an average of roughly 3.5 million total reads per sample. Sorted cells were lysed in RLT buffer, and RNA was extracted using DNase-treated RNeasy Micro or Mini kits according to cell number. Each cell subset was processed on its own to prevent cross-contamination, while patient and healthy donor samples were processed together. Using the immunoSEQ multiplex PCR, TCRB sequences were amplified from cDNA into 87-bp fragments spanning the CDR3 region. The amplicons were sequenced using the Illumina HiSeq platform. The paper's data handling went like this. PCR bias was computationally corrected using synthetic template baselines, reads within Hamming distance 2 were collapsed, and singletons that could not be merged were discarded. Reads were aligned against IMGT so that V, D and J genes, CDR3 length and insertions or deletions at six rearrangement sites could be assigned. Within each subset, clonotype counts were normalized to sorted cell number, after which true diversity and Gini coefficients were computed with the tcR R package. The overlap coefficient, calculated on TCRB nucleotide sequences, was used to quantify repertoire sharing. Entries here come from immuneACCESS through TCRdb and include only in-frame sequences with V and J called. Some clones fail to appear in such tables; in the studies checked, an unresolved V gene covers under half of the shortfall, and the cause of the remainder is unknown. Clone size and V and J calls were adopted from that table, with D and trimming inferred from the DNA. The table for this sample lists roughly 40,000 clones; approximately 49% of them were counted only once. Under 0.9% of the sample comes from the top ten.

Germline trimming amounts to 1 base on V and 2 bases on J, with 3 as the count of junction bases outside the gene matches. From its cysteine to its phenylalanine, the CDR3 spans 16 amino acids. Left in the record is the CDR3 DNA by itself, 48 bases read in frame from the first base. Reading the germline V gene (reference sequence) gives CDR1 LNHDA and CDR2 SQIVND. With regard to this clone: Its antigen is unknown. No much larger clonotype is one base removed from it; base qualities were not supplied.

Sequencing was performed on central memory CD4+ T cells from blood. The chain is encoded by TRBV19 joined to TRBJ1-5; a stretch of 9 junction bases matches TRBD1. The source is a young woman in good health. The DNA reads as follows: TGTGCCAGTAGTATAGTGACAGGGGGTGGCAATCAGCCCCAGCATTTT. Translated, this is CASSIVTGGGNQPQHF. The reference TRBV19 and TRBJ1-5 proteins fill in what lies around the CDR3, so the full variable domain reads DGGITQSPKYLFRKEGQNVTLSCEQNLNHDAMYWYRQDPGQGLRLIYYSQIVNDFQKGDIAEGYSVSREKKESFPLTVTSAQKNPTAFYLCASSIVTGGGNQPQHFGDGTRLSIL.